The sample holds a few counts of the clone carrying this T cell receptor beta chain. No antigen is known for it. PCR was performed using 60 Vbeta and 13 Jbeta primers. The assay was immunoSEQ multiplex PCR, and TCRdb's table has in-frame clones only and misses some. The repertoire has roughly 160,000 clones, roughly four fifths of them found once; the top ten carry around 2.5%. Germline loops: CDR1 SGHTA, CDR2 FQGTGA. V was clipped by 5 bases and J by 5 bases, with 12 bases between them. The CDR3 is made up of 13 amino acids. The source of the sample is a study of cytomegalovirus exposure and HLA in healthy donors. Notes on the study in general: Associated with cytomegalovirus, according to the listing, were fewer than 200 TCR beta chains.

V is TRBV7-3 and J is TRBJ1-1; no clear D. The clonotype was recovered from a female donor in good health and CMV-seronegative. The sequencing sample was made of PBMCs. The CDR3: CASSRGSGTEAFF. The CDR3 DNA reads TGTGCCAGCAGCAGAGGATCGGGGACTGAAGCTTTCTTT.